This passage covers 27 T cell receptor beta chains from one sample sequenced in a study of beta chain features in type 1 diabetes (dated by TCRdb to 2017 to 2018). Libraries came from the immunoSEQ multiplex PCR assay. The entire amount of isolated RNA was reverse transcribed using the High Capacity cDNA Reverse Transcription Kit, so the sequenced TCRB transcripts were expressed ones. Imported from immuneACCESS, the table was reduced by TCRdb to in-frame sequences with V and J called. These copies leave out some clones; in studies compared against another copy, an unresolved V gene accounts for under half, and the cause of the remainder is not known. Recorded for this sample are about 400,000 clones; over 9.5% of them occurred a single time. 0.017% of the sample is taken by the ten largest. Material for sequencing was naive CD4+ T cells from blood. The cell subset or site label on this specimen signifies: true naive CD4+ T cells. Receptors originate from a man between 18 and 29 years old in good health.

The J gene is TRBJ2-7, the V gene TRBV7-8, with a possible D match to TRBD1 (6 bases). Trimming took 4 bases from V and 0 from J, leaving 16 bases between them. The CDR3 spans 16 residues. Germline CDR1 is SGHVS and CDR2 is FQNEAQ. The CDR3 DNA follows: TGTGCCAGCAGCTCCGGGACACGGTTGAACTCCTACGAGCAGTACTTC. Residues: CASSSGTRLNSYEQYF.

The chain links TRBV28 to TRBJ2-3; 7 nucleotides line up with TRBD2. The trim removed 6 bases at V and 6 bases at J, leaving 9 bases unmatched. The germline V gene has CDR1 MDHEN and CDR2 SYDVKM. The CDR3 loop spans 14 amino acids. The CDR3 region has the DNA TGTGCCAGCAGAGAGCGGGGCCCTTGGGATACGCAGTATTTT. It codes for CASRERGPWDTQYF.

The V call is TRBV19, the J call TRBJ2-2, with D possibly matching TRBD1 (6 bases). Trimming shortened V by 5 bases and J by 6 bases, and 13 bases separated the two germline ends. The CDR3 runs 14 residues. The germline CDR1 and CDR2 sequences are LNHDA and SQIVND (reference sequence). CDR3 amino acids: CASSVTGFPGELFF. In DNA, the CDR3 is TGTGCCAGTAGTGTCACAGGGTTCCCCGGGGAGCTGTTTTTT.

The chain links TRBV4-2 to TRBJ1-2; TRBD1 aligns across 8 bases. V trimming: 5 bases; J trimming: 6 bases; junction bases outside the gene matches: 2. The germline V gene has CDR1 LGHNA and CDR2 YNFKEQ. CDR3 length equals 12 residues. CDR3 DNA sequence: TGTGCCAGCAGCTGGACAGGGAATGGCTACACCTTC. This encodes CASSWTGNGYTF.

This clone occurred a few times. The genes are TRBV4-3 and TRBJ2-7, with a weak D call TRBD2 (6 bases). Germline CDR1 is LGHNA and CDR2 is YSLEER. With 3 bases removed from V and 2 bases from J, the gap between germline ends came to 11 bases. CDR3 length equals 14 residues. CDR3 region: CASSQEGNTYEQYF. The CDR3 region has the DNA TGCGCCAGCAGCCAGGAGGGGAATACCTACGAGCAGTACTTC.

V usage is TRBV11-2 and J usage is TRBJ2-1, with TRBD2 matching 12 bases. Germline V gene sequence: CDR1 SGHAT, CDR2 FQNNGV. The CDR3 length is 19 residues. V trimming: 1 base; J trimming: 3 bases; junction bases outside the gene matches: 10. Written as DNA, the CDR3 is TGTGCCAGCAGCTTAGTGGCTAGCGGGGGGGCCTGGCTCTACAATGAGCAGTTCTTC. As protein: CASSLVASGGAWLYNEQFF.

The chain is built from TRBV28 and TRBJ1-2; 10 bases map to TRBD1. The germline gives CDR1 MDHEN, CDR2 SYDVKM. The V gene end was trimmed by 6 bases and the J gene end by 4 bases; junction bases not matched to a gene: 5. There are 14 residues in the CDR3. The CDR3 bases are TGTGCCAGCAGGTTCGGACAGGGGGGCTATGGCTACACCTTC. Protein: CASRFGQGGYGYTF.

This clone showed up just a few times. The CDR3 bases are TGTGCCAGCATCCGCCTAGCGGGGGACCTTAATAGCACAGATACGCAGTATTTT. It is translated as CASIRLAGDLNSTDTQYF. V gene TRBV2 combines with J gene TRBJ2-3; 10 bases are a match to TRBD2. With 7 bases clipped from V and 0 bases from J, the junction kept 13 bases outside the gene matches. The CDR3 is 18 amino acids. Germline CDR1 and CDR2: SNHLY and FYNNEI.

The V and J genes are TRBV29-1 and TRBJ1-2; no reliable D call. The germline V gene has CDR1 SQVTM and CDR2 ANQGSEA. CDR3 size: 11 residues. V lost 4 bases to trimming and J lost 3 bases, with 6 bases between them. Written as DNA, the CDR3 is TGCAGCGTTGGCGTGGACTATGGCTACACCTTC. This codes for CSVGVDYGYTF.

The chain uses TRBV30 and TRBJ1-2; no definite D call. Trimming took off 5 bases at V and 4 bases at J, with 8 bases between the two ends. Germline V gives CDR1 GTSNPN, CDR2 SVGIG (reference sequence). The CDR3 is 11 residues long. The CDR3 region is CAWVRAYGYTF. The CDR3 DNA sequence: TGTGCCTGGGTTCGAGCCTATGGCTACACCTTC.

Here the CDR3 DNA reads TGTGCCACCAGCAGAGAAGCAGGGGTCGAGCAGTACTTC. This sequence encodes CATSREAGVEQYF. V gene TRBV15 combines with J gene TRBJ2-7; D may be TRBD1 (6 bases). Germline loops: CDR1 LNHNV, CDR2 YYDKDF (reference sequence). V was shortened by 0 bases and J by 6 bases, with 9 bases between the two germline ends. This CDR3 spans 13 amino acids.

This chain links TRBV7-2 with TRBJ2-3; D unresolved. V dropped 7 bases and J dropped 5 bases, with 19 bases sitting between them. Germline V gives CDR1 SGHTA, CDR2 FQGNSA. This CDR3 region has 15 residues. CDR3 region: CASTPRPATKDTQYF. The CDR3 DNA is TGTGCCAGCACCCCCAGACCAGCGACGAAAGATACGCAGTATTTT.

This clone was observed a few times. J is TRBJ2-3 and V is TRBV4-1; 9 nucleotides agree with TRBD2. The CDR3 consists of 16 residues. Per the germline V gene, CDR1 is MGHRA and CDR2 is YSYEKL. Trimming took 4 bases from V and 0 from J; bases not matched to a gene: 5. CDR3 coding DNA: TGCGCCAGCAGCCTCGCGGGGGGGATTAGCACAGATACGCAGTATTTT. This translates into CASSLAGGISTDTQYF.

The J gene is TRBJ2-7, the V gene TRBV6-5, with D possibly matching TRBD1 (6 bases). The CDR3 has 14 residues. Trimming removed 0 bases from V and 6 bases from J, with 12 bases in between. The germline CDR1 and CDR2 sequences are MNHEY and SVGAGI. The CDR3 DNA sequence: TGTGCCAGCAGTTACTCGAGGGGGTCAATCGAGCAGTACTTC. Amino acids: CASSYSRGSIEQYF.

As DNA, the CDR3 is TGTGCCAGCAGCTTAAACGGGGGCAATCAGCCCCAGCATTTT. It is translated as CASSLNGGNQPQHF. The chain couples TRBV11-1 to TRBJ1-5; no clear D gene. V was trimmed by 2 bases and J by 2 bases, leaving 7 bases between them. CDR3 length equals 14 residues. Per the germline V gene, CDR1 is SGHAT and CDR2 is FQDESV (reference sequence).

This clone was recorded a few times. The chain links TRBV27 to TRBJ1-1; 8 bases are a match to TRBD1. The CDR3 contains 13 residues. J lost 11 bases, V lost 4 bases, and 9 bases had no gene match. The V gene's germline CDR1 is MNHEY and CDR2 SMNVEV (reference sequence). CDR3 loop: CASSSGGAGSAFF. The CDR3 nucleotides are TGTGCCAGCAGTTCAGGGGGCGCGGGTAGCGCTTTCTTT.

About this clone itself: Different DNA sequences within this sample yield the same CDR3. In nucleotides, the CDR3 is TGTGCCAGCTCACCTGGTCTAGCGGGATACAATGAGCAGTTCTTC. Its translation: CASSPGLAGYNEQFF. The genes are TRBV18 and TRBJ2-1, with TRBD2 matching 9 bases. With V trimmed by 3 bases and J by 4 bases, 4 bases remained unmatched. CDR1 KGHSH and CDR2 LQKENI come from the germline V gene. The CDR3 totals 15 residues.

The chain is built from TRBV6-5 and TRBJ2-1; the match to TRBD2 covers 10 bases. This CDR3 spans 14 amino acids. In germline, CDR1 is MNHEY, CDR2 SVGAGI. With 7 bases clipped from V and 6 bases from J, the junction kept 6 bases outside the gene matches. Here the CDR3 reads CASNRLAGVNEQFF. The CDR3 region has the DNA TGTGCCAGCAACCGACTAGCGGGCGTCAATGAGCAGTTCTTC.

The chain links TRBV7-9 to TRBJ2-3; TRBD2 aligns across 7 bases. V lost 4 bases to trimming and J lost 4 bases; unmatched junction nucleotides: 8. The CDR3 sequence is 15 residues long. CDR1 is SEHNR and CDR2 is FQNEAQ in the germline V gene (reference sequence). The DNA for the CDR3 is TGTGCCAGCAGCTGGGGACGGGAGGTATCAGATACGCAGTATTTT. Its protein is CASSWGREVSDTQYF.

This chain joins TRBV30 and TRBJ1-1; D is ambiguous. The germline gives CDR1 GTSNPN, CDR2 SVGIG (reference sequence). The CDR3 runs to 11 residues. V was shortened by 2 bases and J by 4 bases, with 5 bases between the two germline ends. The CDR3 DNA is TGTGCCTGGAGTCGGAGCACTGAAGCTTTCTTT. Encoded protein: CAWSRSTEAFF.

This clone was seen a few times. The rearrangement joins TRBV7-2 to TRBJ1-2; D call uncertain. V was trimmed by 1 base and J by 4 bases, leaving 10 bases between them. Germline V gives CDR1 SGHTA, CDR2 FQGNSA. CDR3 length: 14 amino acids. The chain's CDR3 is CASSLVEGGYGYTF. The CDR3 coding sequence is TGTGCCAGCAGCTTAGTGGAGGGCGGCTATGGCTACACCTTC.

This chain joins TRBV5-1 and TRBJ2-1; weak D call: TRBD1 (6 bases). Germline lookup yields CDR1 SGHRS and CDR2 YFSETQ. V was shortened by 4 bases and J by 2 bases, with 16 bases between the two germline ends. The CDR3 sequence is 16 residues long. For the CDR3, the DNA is TGCGCCAGCAGCATCAATCAGGGGTCTCCCTACAATGAGCAGTTCTTC. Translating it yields CASSINQGSPYNEQFF.

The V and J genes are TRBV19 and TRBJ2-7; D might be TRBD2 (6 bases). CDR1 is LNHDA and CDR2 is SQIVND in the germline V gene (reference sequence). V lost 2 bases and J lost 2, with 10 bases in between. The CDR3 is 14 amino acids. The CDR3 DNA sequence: TGTGCCAGTAGTATACCGGGGAGGACCTACGAGCAGTACTTC. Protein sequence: CASSIPGRTYEQYF.

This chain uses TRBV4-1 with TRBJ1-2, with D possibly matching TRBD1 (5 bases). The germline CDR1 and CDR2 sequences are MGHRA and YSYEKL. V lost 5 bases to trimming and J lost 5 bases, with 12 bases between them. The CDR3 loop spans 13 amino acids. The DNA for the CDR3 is TGCGCCAGCAGCGGGGCATTTTCGTATGGCTACACCTTC. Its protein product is CASSGAFSYGYTF.

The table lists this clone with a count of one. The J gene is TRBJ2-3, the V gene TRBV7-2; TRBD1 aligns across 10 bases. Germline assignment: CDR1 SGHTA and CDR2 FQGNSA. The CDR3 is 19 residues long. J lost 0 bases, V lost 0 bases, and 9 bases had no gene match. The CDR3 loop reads CASSLAPGQGRFSTDTQYF. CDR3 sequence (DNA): TGTGCCAGCAGCTTAGCTCCGGGACAGGGGAGATTTAGCACAGATACGCAGTATTTT.

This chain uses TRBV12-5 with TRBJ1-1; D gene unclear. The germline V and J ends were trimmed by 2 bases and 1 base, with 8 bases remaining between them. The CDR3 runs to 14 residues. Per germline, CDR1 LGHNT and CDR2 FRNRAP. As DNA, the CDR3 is TGTGCTAGTGGTTTGACGGGAGCGAACACTGAAGCTTTCTTT. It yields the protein CASGLTGANTEAFF.

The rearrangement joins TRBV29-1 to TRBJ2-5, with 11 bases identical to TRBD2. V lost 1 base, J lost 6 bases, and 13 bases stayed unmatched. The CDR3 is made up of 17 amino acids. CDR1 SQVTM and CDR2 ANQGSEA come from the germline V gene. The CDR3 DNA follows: TGCAGCGTTGAAGTTTTCGGGCTAGCGGGAGGACGGAAGACCCAGTACTTC. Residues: CSVEVFGLAGGRKTQYF.